Sequencing of this T cell receptor (beta chain) was carried out in a study of blood T cell repertoires in COVID-19. Study context: From the United States, Italy and Spain came samples of acute and convalescent COVID-19. The analysed material was cDNA or gDNA that came from T cells, B-cell-depleted T cells, or PBMCs.

Original processing notes: Amplified reference gene primers provided the basis for estimating nucleated cell counts. Some clones are missing from TCRdb's copy, which holds only in-frame ones; the method was immunoSEQ multiplex PCR. V, J and clone size were drawn from that table, and D and trimming were deduced from the DNA. This table has 95,000 to 150,000 clones, roughly 85% appearing once. V gave up 6 bases and J gave up 7 bases; unmatched junction bases: 8. The CDR3 consists of 14 residues. Germline V gives CDR1 MNHEY, CDR2 SVGAGI. This chain connects TRBV6-5 to TRBJ2-1; 8 bases agree with TRBD2. Sequenced: peripheral blood. The sequence was obtained from a man aged 40-49 years with acute or convalescent COVID-19. The CDR3 spells CASRGLDGWNEQFF. The CDR3 DNA is TGTGCCAGCAGGGGACTAGATGGCTGGAATGAGCAGTTCTTC.